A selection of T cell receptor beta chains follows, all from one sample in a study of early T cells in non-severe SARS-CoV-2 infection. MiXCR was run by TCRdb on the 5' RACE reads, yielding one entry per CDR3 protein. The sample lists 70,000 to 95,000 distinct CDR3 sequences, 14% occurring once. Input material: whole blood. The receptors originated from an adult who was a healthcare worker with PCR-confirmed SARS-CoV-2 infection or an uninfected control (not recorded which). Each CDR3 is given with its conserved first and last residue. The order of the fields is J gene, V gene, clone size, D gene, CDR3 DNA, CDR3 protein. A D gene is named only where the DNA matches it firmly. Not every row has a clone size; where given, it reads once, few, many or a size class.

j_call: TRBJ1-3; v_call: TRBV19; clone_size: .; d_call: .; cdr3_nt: TGTGCCAGTAGTAACCTCAGGGAGCTCTCTGGAAACACCATATATTTT; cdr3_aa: CASSNLRELSGNTIYF
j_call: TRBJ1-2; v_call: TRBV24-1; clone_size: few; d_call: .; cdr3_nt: TGTGCCACCAGTGATGACAACTATGGCTACACCTTC; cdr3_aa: CATSDDNYGYTF
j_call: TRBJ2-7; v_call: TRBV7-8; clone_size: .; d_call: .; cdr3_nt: TGTGCCAGCAGCTTACGTCTAGCCCACTACGAGCAGTACTTC; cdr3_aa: CASSLRLAHYEQYF
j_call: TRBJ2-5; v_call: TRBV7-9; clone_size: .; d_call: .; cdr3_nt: TGTGCCAGCAGCGGCCGTGAGACCCAGTACTTC; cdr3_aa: CASSGRETQYF
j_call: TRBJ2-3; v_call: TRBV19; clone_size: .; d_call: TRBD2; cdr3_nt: TGTGCCAGTAGCAATTCGGCGGGGGGCAGAAGGGGACGCACAGATACGCAGTATTTT; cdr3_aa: CASSNSAGGRRGRTDTQYF
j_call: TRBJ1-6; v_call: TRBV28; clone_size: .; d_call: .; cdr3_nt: TGTGCCAGCAGTCCTACCCCAGTTTCCTATAATTCACCCCTCCACTTT; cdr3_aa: CASSPTPVSYNSPLHF
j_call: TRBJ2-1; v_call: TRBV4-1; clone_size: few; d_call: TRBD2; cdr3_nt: TGCGCCAGCAGCCAAACGTGGACTAGCGAGGCAGGTGAGCAGTTCTTC; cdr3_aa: CASSQTWTSEAGEQFF
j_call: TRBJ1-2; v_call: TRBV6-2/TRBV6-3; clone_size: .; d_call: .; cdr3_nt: TGTGCCGTATTCGGGAACGCTCCTACCGGCTACACCTTC; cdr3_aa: CAVFGNAPTGYTF
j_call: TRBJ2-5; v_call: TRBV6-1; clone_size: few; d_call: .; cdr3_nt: TGTGCCAGCAGTGAACAGAGGCGGGAGACCCAGTACTTC; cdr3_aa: CASSEQRRETQYF
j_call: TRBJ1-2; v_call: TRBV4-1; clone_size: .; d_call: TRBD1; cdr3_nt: TGCGCCAGCAGCCAACAAGACAGGGACTATGGCTACACCTTC; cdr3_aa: CASSQQDRDYGYTF
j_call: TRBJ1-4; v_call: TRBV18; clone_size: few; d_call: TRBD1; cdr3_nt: TGTGCCAGCTCACCACTTCAGGGGGAATCACTGTTTTTT; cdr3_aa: CASSPLQGESLFF
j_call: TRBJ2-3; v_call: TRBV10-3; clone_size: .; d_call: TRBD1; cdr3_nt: TGTGCCATCAACACAGGGGGCACAGATACGCAGTATTTT; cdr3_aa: CAINTGGTDTQYF
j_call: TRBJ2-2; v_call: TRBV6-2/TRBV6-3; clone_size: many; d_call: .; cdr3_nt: TGTGCCAGCAGTTACTCAACCCAGGGACTGACGAACACCGGGGAGCTGTTTTTT; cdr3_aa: CASSYSTQGLTNTGELFF
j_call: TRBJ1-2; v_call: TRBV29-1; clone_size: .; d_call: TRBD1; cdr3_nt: TGCAGCGTTGCCGACAGGGGCGGCTATGGCTACACCTTC; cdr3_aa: CSVADRGGYGYTF